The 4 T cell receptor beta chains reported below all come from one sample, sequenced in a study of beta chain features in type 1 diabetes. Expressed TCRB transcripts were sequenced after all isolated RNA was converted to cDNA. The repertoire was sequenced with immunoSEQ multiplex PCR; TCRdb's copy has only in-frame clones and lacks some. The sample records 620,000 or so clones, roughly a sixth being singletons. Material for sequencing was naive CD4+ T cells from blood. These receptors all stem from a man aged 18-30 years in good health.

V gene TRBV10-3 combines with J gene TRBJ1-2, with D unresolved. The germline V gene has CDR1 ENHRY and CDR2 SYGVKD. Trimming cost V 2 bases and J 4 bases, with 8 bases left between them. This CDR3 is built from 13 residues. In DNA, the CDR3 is TGTGCCATCAGTGAGAATTCGCGCTATGGCTACACCTTC. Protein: CAISENSRYGYTF.

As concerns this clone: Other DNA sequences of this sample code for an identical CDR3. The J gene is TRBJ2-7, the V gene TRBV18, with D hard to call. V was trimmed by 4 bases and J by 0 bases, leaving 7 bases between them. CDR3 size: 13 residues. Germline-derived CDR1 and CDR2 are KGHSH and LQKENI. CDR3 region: CASSRLDSYEQYF. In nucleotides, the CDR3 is TGTGCCAGCTCACGGCTTGACTCCTACGAGCAGTACTTC.

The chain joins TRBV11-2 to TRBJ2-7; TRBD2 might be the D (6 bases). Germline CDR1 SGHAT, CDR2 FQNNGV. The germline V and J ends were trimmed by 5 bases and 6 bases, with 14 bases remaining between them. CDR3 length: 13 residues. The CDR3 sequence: CASSHPGGSEQYF. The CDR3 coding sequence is TGTGCCAGCAGCCACCCCGGGGGATCCGAGCAGTACTTC.

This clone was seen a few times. The CDR3 nucleotides read TGTGCCAGCAGCTTAGCATCAGGGGTCTACTATGGCTACACCTTC. Amino acid sequence: CASSLASGVYYGYTF. The V and J genes are TRBV11-2 and TRBJ1-2; D is perhaps TRBD1 (6 bases). The CDR3 sequence is 15 residues long. V lost 1 base, J lost 3 bases, and 12 bases lay in between. Germline-derived CDR1 and CDR2 are SGHAT and FQNNGV.